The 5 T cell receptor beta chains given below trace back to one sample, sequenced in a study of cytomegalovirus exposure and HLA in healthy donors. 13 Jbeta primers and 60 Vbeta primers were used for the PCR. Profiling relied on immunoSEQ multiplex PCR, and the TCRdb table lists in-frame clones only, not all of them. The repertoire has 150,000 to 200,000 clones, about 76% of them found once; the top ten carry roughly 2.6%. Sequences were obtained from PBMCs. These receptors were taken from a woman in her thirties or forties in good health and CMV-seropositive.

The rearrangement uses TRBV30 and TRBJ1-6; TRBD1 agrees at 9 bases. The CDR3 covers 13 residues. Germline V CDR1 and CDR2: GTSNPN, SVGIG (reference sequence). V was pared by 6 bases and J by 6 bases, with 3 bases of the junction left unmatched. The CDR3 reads CACLQGANSPLHF. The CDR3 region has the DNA TGTGCCTGCCTACAGGGGGCTAATTCACCCCTCCACTTT.

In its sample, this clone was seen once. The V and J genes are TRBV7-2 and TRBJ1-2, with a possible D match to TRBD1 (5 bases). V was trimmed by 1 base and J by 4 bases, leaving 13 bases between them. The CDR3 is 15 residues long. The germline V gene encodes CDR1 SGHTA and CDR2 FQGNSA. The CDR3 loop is CASSLDSRATYGYTF. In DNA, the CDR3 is TGTGCCAGCAGCTTAGATAGCAGGGCAACCTATGGCTACACCTTC. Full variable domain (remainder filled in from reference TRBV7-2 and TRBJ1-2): GAGVSQSPSNKVTEKGKDVELRCDPISGHTALYWYRQSLGQGLEFLIYFQGNSAPDKSGLPSDRFSAERTGGSVSTLTIQRTQQEDSAVYLCASSLDSRATYGYTFGSGTRLTVV.

The CDR3 coding sequence is TGTGCCAGCAGTGAACGGGCAGGGGGTTCGTACACTGAAGCTTTCTTT. It specifies CASSERAGGSYTEAFF. The gene calls are TRBV25-1 and TRBJ1-1; the match to TRBD1 covers 7 bases. Germline loops: CDR1 MGHDK, CDR2 SYGVNS. V gave up 2 bases and J gave up 3 bases; unmatched junction bases: 9. This CDR3 is 16 amino acids long.

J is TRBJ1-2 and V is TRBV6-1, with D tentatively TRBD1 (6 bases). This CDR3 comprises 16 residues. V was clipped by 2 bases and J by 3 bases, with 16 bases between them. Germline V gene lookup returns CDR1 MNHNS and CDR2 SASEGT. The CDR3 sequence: CASSERRARGYYGYTF. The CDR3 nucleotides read TGTGCCAGCAGTGAACGCAGAGCCAGGGGATACTATGGCTACACCTTC.

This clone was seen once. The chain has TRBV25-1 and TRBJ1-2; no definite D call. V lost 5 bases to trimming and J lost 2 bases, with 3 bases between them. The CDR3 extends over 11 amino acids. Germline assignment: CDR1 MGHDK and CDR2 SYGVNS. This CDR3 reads CASSQNYGYTF. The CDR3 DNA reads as TGTGCCAGCAGTCAGAACTATGGCTACACCTTC.